These T cell receptor beta chains were read from a single sample in a study of blood T cell repertoires in COVID-19. Clones were sequenced by immunoSEQ multiplex PCR, and TCRdb holds only the in-frame ones, with some missing. In the table there are roughly 230,000 clones, about 90% of which are singletons. Sequencing input: PBMCs or T cells enriched from blood (not recorded which). These receptors all come from a young woman with acute COVID-19. CDR3s include the opening cysteine and the closing phenylalanine or tryptophan.

v_gene,CDR3aa
TRBV7-9,CASSRRGTSGGLSYNEQFF
TRBV5-1,CASSSEGGSEAFF
TRBV12-3/TRBV12-4,CASSFKRELFF
TRBV27,CASSLVTGGEQYF
TRBV12-5,CASGDDRGPGYGYTF
TRBV28,CASSTDSPPTRYEQYF
TRBV5-1,CASSPDTYYGYTF
TRBV9,CASSVGGATNEKLFF
TRBV4-3,CASSQDLGLAGGLNEQFF
TRBV2,CASLGGLSTEAFF
TRBV6-2/TRBV6-3,CASSWAGETQYF
TRBV13,CASSLGLGTGTGSPLHF
TRBV4-1,CASSQEPGQPQHF
TRBV6-5,CASISWGDEQYF
TRBV5-4,CASSLGPRYTGELFF
TRBV19,CASSISGIGANVLTF
TRBV11-2,CASNTETGYTEAFF
TRBV7-3,CASSLGTYNEQFF
TRBV7-9,CASSPGQTYGYTF
TRBV5-6,CASSLWGLNQPQHF
TRBV30,CAWSVYGTGENSPLHF
TRBV7-2,CASSLSQGNIQYF
TRBV9,CASSPSGTQSFGEQYF
TRBV10-2,CASRARTGEQPQHF
TRBV6-6,CASSYSAVYNSPLHF
TRBV27,CASSLLNRERARWNEQYF
TRBV12-5,CASGLALSRQVPNTGELFF
TRBV10-3,CAISDGGAYEQYF
TRBV19,CASSSRDSYGYTF
TRBV7-3,CASSLTGQYNEQFF
TRBV5-1,CASSWAGVNSGNTIYF
TRBV4-3,CASSQDPQQPYGYTF
TRBV27,CASSLGLAGLPGDTQYF
TRBV3-1/TRBV3-2,CASSQPGGLETQYF
TRBV27,CASSFHIRTGNKENGYTF
TRBV9,CASSVVPTGQGTEAFF
TRBV4-3,CASSQAYAGSSGNTIYF
TRBV28,CASSDDRGNQPQHF
TRBV2,CASREGSTKLGPKLFF
TRBV29-1,CSVEVVGSNSYEQYF
TRBV6-5,CASSTDRGNNQPQHF
TRBV9,CASSVAYPAGDHPNEQFF
TRBV5-6,CASSLVPGSYEQYF
TRBV7-9,CASSSSNRGWREQYF
TRBV7-9,CASSLGGGNNSPLHF
TRBV9,CASSDRGSSGANVLTF
TRBV5-4,CASSLRTGGVGAFF
TRBV15,CATTKSRAYNEQFF
TRBV27,CASRGDRGRRDYGYTF
TRBV5-1,CASSLQGVSGQPQHF
TRBV11-2,CASSFGSNTEAFF
TRBV24-1,CATSDLRGQGAAGGELFF
TRBV30,CAWSVTGVYGYTF
TRBV29-1,CSARGNTEAFF
TRBV6-5,CASRPQDRGQQPQHF
TRBV5-1,CASSLSAGIFYNEQFF
TRBV27,CASSSNGQGVNGYTF
TRBV6-5,CASRGDITFGYF
TRBV27,CASSLDPLRGYTF